A single sample gave rise to the 18 T cell receptor beta chains below, sequenced in a study of T cell responses to AZD1222 COVID-19 vaccine (dated by TCRdb to the early 2020s). The time point label corresponds to: baseline before first vaccination. The sample's treatment or condition label, in plain terms: meningococcal conjugate vaccine given as trial control. Libraries were constructed by the immunoSEQ multiplex PCR assay. The table comes from immuneACCESS by way of TCRdb, which keeps in-frame sequences with V and J called. Part of the clones is missing from these tables; in studies checked, under half for an unresolved V gene and the rest for unknown reasons. Counted in this sample were around 95,000 clones; approximately 89% of them appeared once. 4% to 5% of the sample belongs to the ten largest clones. Sequenced material: peripheral blood, taken on day 0 of MenACWY control vaccination. Receptors originate from an adult in good health.

CDR3: CASSPITGGWGYGYTF. The DNA for the CDR3 is TGTGCCAGCAGCCCCATCACAGGGGGCTGGGGCTATGGCTACACCTTC. This rearrangement joins TRBV28 to TRBJ1-2; the match to TRBD1 covers 9 bases. Germline V gene lookup returns CDR1 MDHEN and CDR2 SYDVKM. The junction had 12 bases not matched to a gene; V was cut back by 6 bases and J by 4 bases. The CDR3 is 16 residues long.

This clone was seen more than once but under ten times. This chain connects TRBV28 to TRBJ2-7; D may be TRBD2 (5 bases). The germline V and J ends were trimmed by 6 bases and 2 bases, with 11 bases remaining between them. Germline lookup yields CDR1 MDHEN and CDR2 SYDVKM. CDR3 length equals 13 residues. The CDR3 is CASRPSGTYEQYF. For the CDR3, the DNA is TGTGCCAGCAGACCCTCCGGGACCTACGAGCAGTACTTC.

V usage is TRBV11-1 and J usage is TRBJ2-5; no definite D call. The ends were cut back, 3 bases at V and 1 base at J, with 6 bases in the middle. CDR3 length: 13 residues. Germline values: CDR1 SGHAT, CDR2 FQDESV (reference sequence). The CDR3, as DNA: TGTGCCAGCAGCTTCCAGTTCCAAGAGACCCAGTACTTC. Amino acid sequence: CASSFQFQETQYF.

This clone was detected only a few times. The chain couples TRBV29-1 to TRBJ1-2, with 11 bases identical to TRBD1. V dropped 6 bases and J dropped 6; count of bases not matched to a gene: 12. Germline values: CDR1 SQVTM, CDR2 ANQGSEA. The CDR3 sequence is 15 residues long. CDR3 loop: CSVHHLGTGGDGYTF. Here the CDR3 DNA reads TGCAGCGTACATCACCTCGGGACAGGGGGAGATGGCTACACCTTC.

The chain employs TRBV19 and TRBJ2-7, with D perhaps being TRBD1 or TRBD2 (5 bases each). Per the germline V gene, CDR1 is LNHDA and CDR2 is SQIVND (reference sequence). Trimming took 2 bases from V and 0 from J, leaving 17 bases between them. This CDR3 has 17 residues. CDR3 nucleotides: TGTGCCAGTAGTATAATAGGGACCCGAGGGAACTCCTACGAGCAGTACTTC. Protein product: CASSIIGTRGNSYEQYF.

The V call is TRBV5-1, the J call TRBJ1-2; 7 bases map to TRBD1. The CDR3 is 12 residues long. Per the germline V gene, CDR1 is SGHRS and CDR2 is YFSETQ. Unmatched junction bases numbered 0, after V lost 3 bases and J lost 4 bases. In nucleotides, the CDR3 is TGCGCCAGCAGCTGGGACAGCTATGGCTACACCTTC. Translated, it gives CASSWDSYGYTF.

This sequence joins TRBV20-1 and TRBJ1-1; the match to TRBD1 covers 7 bases. Germline V gene lookup returns CDR1 DFQATT and CDR2 SNEGSKA (reference sequence). The V segment lost 3 bases and the J segment 4 bases; nucleotides outside the gene matches: 14. This CDR3 spans 16 amino acids. Here the CDR3 DNA reads TGCAGTGCTAGTTTGCAGGGGGGTGCCTCTGGCACTGAAGCTTTCTTT. This translates into CSASLQGGASGTEAFF.

In its sample, this clone was seen once. In the same sample, other DNA sequences code for this CDR3. The rearrangement links TRBV27 to TRBJ1-5; no reliable D call. This CDR3 contains 14 residues. The V and J ends lost 0 bases and 2 bases respectively, with 5 bases between them. The V gene's germline CDR1 is MNHEY and CDR2 SMNVEV (reference sequence). The CDR3 DNA follows: TGTGCCAGCAGTTTATCCCGGGGCAATCAGCCCCAGCATTTT. Its translation: CASSLSRGNQPQHF.

This chain's CDR3 is CASSLALVKGASTDTQYF. CDR3 bases: TGCGCCAGCAGCCTGGCGCTTGTGAAGGGGGCGAGCACAGATACGCAGTATTTT. This rearrangement joins TRBV4-3 to TRBJ2-3; 7 positions agree with TRBD1. V lost 4 bases to trimming and J lost 0 bases; unmatched junction nucleotides: 13. This CDR3 contains 18 residues. Germline V CDR1 and CDR2: LGHNA, YSLEER.

V gene TRBV4-3 combines with J gene TRBJ2-7; D call uncertain. The CDR3 consists of 15 residues. Germline loops: CDR1 LGHNA, CDR2 YSLEER. Between the trimmed V and J ends, which lost 1 base and 0 bases, there was a span of 10 bases. CDR3 in amino acids: CASSQAHSSSYEQYF. CDR3 bases: TGCGCCAGCAGCCAAGCTCACAGTAGCTCCTACGAGCAGTACTTC.

The genes are TRBV10-3 and TRBJ2-2, with no clear D. Germline values: CDR1 ENHRY, CDR2 SYGVKD. Trimming took off 11 bases at V and 4 bases at J, with 8 bases between the two ends. The CDR3 has 11 amino acids. Here the CDR3 reads CAAVGTGELFF. The CDR3 DNA reads TGTGCCGCGGTGGGCACCGGGGAGCTGTTTTTT.

J is TRBJ1-2 and V is TRBV18; D unclear. The CDR3 totals 14 residues. V lost 2 bases to trimming and J lost 7 bases, with 14 bases between them. Germline V gene lookup returns CDR1 KGHSH and CDR2 LQKENI. CDR3 sequence (DNA): TGTGCCAGCTCACCAAGTCCGGACGGCAGTGGCTACACCTTC. It codes for CASSPSPDGSGYTF. Together with reference TRBV18 and TRBJ1-2, the CDR3 gives the full variable domain: NAGVMQNPRHLVRRRGQEARLRCSPMKGHSHVYWYRQLPEEGLKFMVYLQKENIIDESGMPKERFSAEFPKEGPSILRIQQVVRGDSAAYFCASSPSPDGSGYTFGSGTRLTVV.

The J gene is TRBJ1-5, the V gene TRBV28; D is uncertain. V was shortened by 7 bases and J by 2 bases, with 12 bases between the two germline ends. CDR1 and CDR2 from the germline V gene are MDHEN and SYDVKM. This CDR3 is built from 14 residues. The CDR3 protein is CASNFPLGNQPQHF. The CDR3 region has the DNA TGTGCCAGCAACTTTCCCCTCGGCAATCAGCCCCAGCATTTT.

The chain links TRBV3-1 (or the pseudogene TRBV3-2) to TRBJ1-1, with a weak D call TRBD1 (5 bases). With 7 bases removed from V and 11 bases from J, the gap between germline ends came to 14 bases. The CDR3 extends over 11 amino acids. Germline V gives CDR1 LGHDT, CDR2 YNNKEL (reference sequence). As DNA, the CDR3 is TGTGCCAGCACCGGTGGGGGATGGGCTTTCTTT. This encodes CASTGGGWAFF.

Sample share makes this clone medium-sized. The genes are TRBV6-2 or TRBV6-3 and TRBJ2-7; no clear D gene. The germline V gene encodes CDR1 MNHEY and CDR2 SVGEGT. The V end was cut by 2 bases, the J end by 4 bases, with 3 bases between. The CDR3 has 11 amino acids. In DNA form, the CDR3 reads TGTGCCAGCAGTTACAGGTACGAGCAGTACTTC. Protein sequence: CASSYRYEQYF.

This chain joins TRBV5-6 and TRBJ2-3; D may be TRBD2 (6 bases). CDR1 is SGHDT, CDR2 YYEEEE, per germline. The CDR3 is 14 amino acids. The V and J ends lost 5 bases and 1 base respectively, with 11 bases between them. The CDR3 spells CASRGGGGTDTQYF. CDR3 nucleotide sequence: TGTGCCAGCAGGGGGGGAGGAGGCACAGATACGCAGTATTTT.

The chain combines TRBV7-2 with TRBJ2-7, with D possibly TRBD1 on 5 matching bases. Germline loops: CDR1 SGHTA, CDR2 FQGNSA. This CDR3 contains 11 residues. V was clipped by 4 bases and J by 9 bases, with 10 bases between them. Written as DNA, the CDR3 is TGTGCCAGCAGCTCAGGGTATGGGCAGTACTTC. Translated: CASSSGYGQYF.

The rearrangement joins TRBV3-1 (or the pseudogene TRBV3-2) to TRBJ1-2, with TRBD1 matching 8 bases. V lost 4 bases, J lost 6 bases, and 10 bases stayed unmatched. Germline V gene lookup returns CDR1 LGHDT and CDR2 YNNKEL (reference sequence). The length of the CDR3 is 15 residues. The CDR3 loop is CASSLSSGGRDGYTF. The CDR3 DNA follows: TGTGCCAGCAGCCTCTCTTCAGGGGGCCGAGATGGCTACACCTTC.